The rows below give T cell receptor beta chains drawn from one sample of a study of OX40 agonist ivuxolimab in advanced cancers. Profiled with immunoSEQ multiplex PCR; TCRdb holds only in-frame clones, not every one. The sample contains tens of thousands of clones, about 87% of which appear only once. The material sequenced was CD4+ or CD8+ T cells sorted from blood, taken in a trial of the OX40 agonist ivuxolimab. The source is an adult with an advanced solid tumor such as melanoma, head and neck, liver or kidney cancer. The CDR3 runs from the conserved cysteine through the conserved F or W. The order of the fields is clone size, V gene, D gene, J gene, CDR3 DNA, CDR3 protein. A D gene is named only where the DNA matches it firmly. Clone size is given for some rows only: seen once, a few or many times, or a class if the clone is expanded.

.	TRBV29-1	.	TRBJ1-2	TGCAGCGTTGGAGGAGGAGAGGGCTATGGCTACACCTTC	CSVGGGEGYGYTF
.	TRBV7-2	TRBD1	TRBJ2-7	TGTGCCAGCAGCTCACCGGCGGGACAGGGCAACTTC	CASSSPAGQGNF
.	TRBV19	TRBD2	TRBJ2-3	TGTGCCAGTAGTAGTGCGGGACTAGCGAGCACAGATACGCAGTATTTT	CASSSAGLASTDTQYF
.	TRBV9	.	TRBJ2-3	TGTGCCAGCAGCGGGCGACAGAGGGAGGATACGCAGTATTTT	CASSGRQREDTQYF
.	TRBV4-1	TRBD2	TRBJ2-3	TGCGCCAGCAGCCAAACTGCGGGAGGGCCTACGTATTTT	CASSQTAGGPTYF
.	TRBV12-1	.	TRBJ2-1	TGTGCCAGCAGCAGGACAGGGAGCTCCTACAATGAGCAGTTCTTC	CASSRTGSSYNEQFF
.	TRBV19	.	TRBJ2-3	TGTGCCAGTAGTACACATCAACCGGACGCCGCTACAGATACGCAGTATTTT	CASSTHQPDAATDTQYF
once	TRBV6-1	TRBD1	TRBJ2-3	TGTGCCAGCAGTGAATATCGACAGGGGGGCACAGATACGCAGTATTTT	CASSEYRQGGTDTQYF
.	TRBV19	.	TRBJ1-1	TGTGCCAGTAGTGCAGATGTACTTCCGTCTCAAGCTTTCTTT	CASSADVLPSQAFF
.	TRBV9	TRBD2	TRBJ2-1	TGTGCCAGCAGCGTAGGGACTAGAGGTATTGAGCAGTTCTTC	CASSVGTRGIEQFF
.	TRBV7-6	.	TRBJ2-1	TGTGCCAGCAGCTCCCGAGGGAGGAGCAATGAGCAGTTCTTC	CASSSRGRSNEQFF
.	TRBV27	.	TRBJ1-1	TGTGCCAGCAGTTTAAAAGCAGGGGACACTGAAGCTTTCTTT	CASSLKAGDTEAFF
once	TRBV7-6	TRBD1	TRBJ1-5	TGTGCCAGCAGCTTAGTGGACAGGGGGGGGCCCCAGCATTTT	CASSLVDRGGPQHF
.	TRBV10-1	TRBD2	TRBJ2-3	TGCGCCAGCAGTGAGTCAGGTCTAGCGGAGGTTACGGATACGCAGTATTTT	CASSESGLAEVTDTQYF
.	TRBV9	.	TRBJ2-5	TGTGCCAGCAGCGTAGATGTCAGGGTAGTGGGAAAAGAGACCCAGTACTTC	CASSVDVRVVGKETQYF
.	TRBV2	.	TRBJ1-2	TGTGCCAGCAGTGACACCCAGAGGACGGGCTACACCTTC	CASSDTQRTGYTF
few	TRBV19	.	TRBJ1-2	TGTGCCAGTAGTATATCGGGATCGTCCTATGGCTACACCTTC	CASSISGSSYGYTF
.	TRBV6-1	.	TRBJ2-5	TGTGCCAGCAGTGAAGCGAAAGTACAGGACGACGGAGAGCAGTACTTC	CASSEAKVQDDGEQYF
.	TRBV7-9	.	TRBJ1-5	TGTGCCAGCAGCTTAGAACCGTATCAGCCCCAGCATTTT	CASSLEPYQPQHF
.	TRBV10-2	TRBD2	TRBJ2-4	TGCGCCACAACCCTCGGGGGGAGAGCCAAAAACATTCAGTACTTC	CATTLGGRAKNIQYF
.	TRBV11-2	.	TRBJ2-1	TGTGCCAGCAGCCCCCCGTCAGCCAGGCAAAGCTCCTACAATGAGCAGTTCTTC	CASSPPSARQSSYNEQFF
few	TRBV7-2	.	TRBJ1-5	TGTGCCAGCGGGGCCCGGGAAGGGCCCCAGCATTTT	CASGAREGPQHF
.	TRBV10-2	TRBD2	TRBJ2-2	TGCGCCAGCAACCCGAGGGGGCGGGGGGGCGACACCGGGGAGCTGTTTTTT	CASNPRGRGGDTGELFF